This TCR beta chain was documented in a study of blood T cell repertoires in COVID-19. Study details: Samples taken during acute and convalescent COVID-19 were collected in the United States, Italy and Spain. T cells, B-cell-depleted T cells, or PBMCs supplied cDNA or gDNA.

Sequenced by immunoSEQ multiplex PCR; TCRdb stores in-frame clones only, minus some. There are more than 20,000 clones in the sample; 80% to 90% occur only once, and approximately 25% lies in the top ten. V was cut by 2 bases and J by 8 bases, with 12 bases left in between. CDR3 length: 13 residues. Per the germline V gene, CDR1 is MNHEY and CDR2 is SVGAGI. This receptor was identified in a human donor with active COVID-19. The donor label of this sample is uncertain. This chain links TRBV6-5 with TRBJ1-2; no definite D call. Sequenced input: peripheral blood. CDR3 bases: TGTGCCAGCAGTTACGGAGGGTTTGGGGGCTACACCTTC. The encoded protein is CASSYGGFGGYTF.